This T cell receptor beta chain was documented in a study of blood T cell repertoires in COVID-19. In the original workflow: Estimated nucleated cell counts came from reference gene primer amplification. Assay used: immunoSEQ multiplex PCR; TCRdb lists only in-frame clones, some missing. Clone size and the V and J calls come from that table; the DNA yielded D and trimming. This table has 240,000 or so clones, more than 75% appearing once. A few counts support this clone. Other DNA sequences in this specimen translate into the identical CDR3. V was clipped by 6 bases and J by 4 bases; unmatched bases: 6. CDR1 and CDR2 (germline): MNHEY, SVGAGI. The CDR3 runs 14 residues.

Sequenced material: peripheral blood. The V call is TRBV6-5, the J call TRBJ2-7; 10 bases align to TRBD1. The clonotype comes from a middle-aged woman who had recovered from COVID-19. The CDR3 is CASSPGTGVYEQYF. The CDR3 bases are TGTGCCAGCAGCCCCGGGACAGGGGTTTACGAGCAGTACTTC.